This T cell receptor beta chain was captured in a study of T cell repertoires in ileal Crohn's disease. Study overall: Operated complications were stricturing disease (around 61%) and penetrating disease (approximately 39%).

Study outcomes and limitations: Every patient over 26.8% clonality showed endoscopic recurrence. Mucosal expansions were suggested to be mainly CD8 T cells. Clonal expansions were more frequent in active smokers than non-smokers at surgery.

Worth noting for this clone: Its antigen is not identified.

Sequencing used immunoSEQ multiplex PCR; TCRdb keeps in-frame clones, though not all of them. The table includes fewer than 5,000 clones, roughly 80% detected once. The sequence was obtained from an adult with Crohn's disease. Sequenced sample: ileal tissue.

Here the CDR3 DNA reads TGTGCCAGCAGCGCCTACGGACAGGGGGGGGATAATGAAAAACTGTTTTTT. Encoded protein: CASSAYGQGGDNEKLFF. This chain links TRBV9 with TRBJ1-4; the match to TRBD1 covers 10 bases. The germline V gene encodes CDR1 SGDLS and CDR2 YYNGEE. J was trimmed by 4 bases and V by 3 bases; bases with no gene match: 9. The CDR3 has 17 residues.